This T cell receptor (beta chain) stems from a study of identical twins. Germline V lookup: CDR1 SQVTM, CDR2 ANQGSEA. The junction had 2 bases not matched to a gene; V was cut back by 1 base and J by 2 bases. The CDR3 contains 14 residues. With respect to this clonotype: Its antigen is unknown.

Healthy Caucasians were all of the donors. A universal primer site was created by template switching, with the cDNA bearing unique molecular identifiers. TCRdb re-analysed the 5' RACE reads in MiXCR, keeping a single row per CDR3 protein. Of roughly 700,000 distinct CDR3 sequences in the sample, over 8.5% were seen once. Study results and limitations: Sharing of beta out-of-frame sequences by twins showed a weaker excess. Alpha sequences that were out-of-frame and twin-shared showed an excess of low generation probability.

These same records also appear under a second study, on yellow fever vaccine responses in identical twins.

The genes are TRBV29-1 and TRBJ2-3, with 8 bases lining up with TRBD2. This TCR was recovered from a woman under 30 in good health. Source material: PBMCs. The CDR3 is CSVEGTSYTDTQYF. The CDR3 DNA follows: TGCAGCGTTGAAGGGACTAGCTACACAGATACGCAGTATTTT.